This section outlines one T cell receptor (beta chain) sequence together with its context. In its sample, this clone was seen a few times. The antigen it binds to is not known. No conserved phenylalanine or tryptophan is present at the end of the CDR3, so a read error is the likely explanation. The limits of the CDR3 on the DNA are not certain, so only TCRdb's listed CDR3 is given. The record originates from a study of metastatic and nonmetastatic thyroid tumors (TCRdb year 2020). Notes on the research overall: Repertoires were compared across peripheral blood and tumor or nodule tissue samples from malignant and benign thyroid patients. Paper-wide results and their limitations: TCR beta diversity was reported as significantly higher in malignant tumors than in benign nodules, in both blood and tumor samples.

The germline V gene (reference sequence) sets CDR1 to SEHNR and CDR2 to FQNEAQ. The CDR3 length equals 8 residues, ends included. Receptor libraries were prepared by PCR. The run used an Illumina HiSeq 4000. High-throughput sequencing was used to profile the CDR3 region of the TCR beta-chain in every patient. The paper's processing steps were these. Drawing on CDR3 differences between clinicopathological groups, the researchers built a classifier meant to tell apart patients with distant-metastatic papillary thyroid cancer. Repertoire diversity was assessed with the Shannon index, and tumor-blood repertoire similarity with the Morisita-Horn index. TCRdb reran the public reads through fastp at Q25 and MiXCR, keeping productive beta chains. It is TCRdb's table, rather than the study itself, that gives the V and J calls and clone size. The sample table lists approximately 82,000 clones, about an eighth of them with a count of one. In total, the top ten clones hold roughly 9.1% of the sample.

None of the patients had been given any treatment before thyroid surgery. Using T-cell receptor beta sequencing, the researchers looked back retrospectively at clinical samples from patients, gathered between about 2012 and 2018. The TCR comes from a female donor with papillary thyroid cancer or a benign thyroid nodule (not recorded which). Some clones in this sample may be carry-over from other donors' samples. The sequence is built from TRBV7-9 and TRBJ1-1. Sequencing input: tumor tissue. The CDR3 reads CASSPQRL.